The rows below give T cell receptor beta chains drawn from one sample of a study of shared clonotypes between healthy human individuals. Sequenced by immunoSEQ multiplex PCR; TCRdb stores in-frame clones only, minus some. The sample includes approximately 2.3 million clones, 93% of them seen just once. Sequenced sample: naive CD4+ T cells from PBMCs. These receptors were taken from a man between 18 and 35 years old in good health. Some clones in this sample may be carry-over from other donors' samples. Each CDR3 is given with its conserved first and last residue. The D gene is left open where the match is weak. Not every row has a clone size; where given, it reads once, few, many or a size class.

>TRBJ2-3|TRBV7-6|TRBD2|-
CASSGGLASSTDTQYF
TGTGCCAGCAGCGGGGGACTAGCGTCTAGCACAGATACGCAGTATTTT
>TRBJ2-1|TRBV25-1|-|once
CASSAGLEYNEQFF
TGTGCCAGCAGTGCTGGTTTAGAATACAATGAGCAGTTCTTC
>TRBJ2-7|TRBV11-2|-|-
CASSLVSGATSYEQYF
TGTGCCAGCAGCTTAGTATCAGGGGCTACTTCCTACGAGCAGTACTTC
>TRBJ2-6|TRBV5-1|TRBD1|-
CASSPTGEGANVLTF
TGCGCCAGCAGCCCCACAGGGGAAGGGGCCAACGTCCTGACTTTC
>TRBJ2-1|TRBV4-2|-|-
CASSQDRTDYNEQFF
TGTGCCAGCAGCCAAGATCGCACGGACTACAATGAGCAGTTCTTC
>TRBJ2-6|TRBV5-8|-|-
CASSIEADSGANVLTF
TGTGCCAGCAGCATAGAAGCGGACTCTGGGGCCAACGTCCTGACTTTC
>TRBJ1-4|TRBV5-6|-|once
CASTRTEVNEKLFF
TGTGCCAGCACCAGGACAGAGGTTAATGAAAAACTGTTTTTT
>TRBJ2-5|TRBV7-9|TRBD1|-
CAIKTGQETQYF
TGTGCCATCAAGACAGGGCAAGAGACCCAGTACTTC
>TRBJ2-7|TRBV27|TRBD1|-
CASSPQARTGSYEQYF
TGTGCCAGCAGTCCGCAAGCTCGGACAGGCTCCTACGAGCAGTACTTC
>TRBJ2-1|TRBV5-1|-|-
CASSLGAIYNEQFF
TGCGCCAGCAGCTTAGGGGCCATCTACAATGAGCAGTTCTTC
>TRBJ2-7|TRBV11-3|-|-
CASSLDGTSYEQYF
TGTGCCAGCAGCTTAGATGGCACCTCCTACGAGCAGTACTTC
>TRBJ2-3|TRBV28|TRBD2|-
CASSLAGTTDTQYF
TGTGCCAGCAGTCTAGCGGGAACCACAGATACGCAGTATTTT
>TRBJ1-3|TRBV9|-|-
CASSVYMGNTIYF
TGTGCCAGCAGCGTATATATGGGAAACACCATATATTTT
>TRBJ2-1|TRBV15|TRBD2|once
CATSKGLDSGGEQFF
TGTGCCACCAGCAAGGGGTTGGATAGCGGGGGTGAGCAGTTCTTC
>TRBJ2-7|TRBV7-3|TRBD2|-
CASSSQLAGGPGILEQYF
TGTGCCAGCAGCTCCCAACTAGCGGGAGGGCCGGGGATTCTCGAGCAGTACTTC
>TRBJ1-3|TRBV2|-|-
CASVERAGNTIYF
TGTGCCAGTGTTGAGAGGGCTGGAAACACCATATATTTT
>TRBJ1-4|TRBV18|-|-
CASSLGPVGEKLFF
TGTGCCAGCTCACTGGGACCCGTCGGTGAAAAACTGTTTTTT
>TRBJ1-5|TRBV5-5|-|-
CASSWGPYSNQPQHF
TGTGCCAGCAGCTGGGGGCCCTATAGCAATCAGCCCCAGCATTTT
>TRBJ1-1|TRBV27|-|few
CASSKMGWNTEAFF
TGTGCCAGCAGCAAAATGGGGTGGAACACTGAAGCTTTCTTT
>TRBJ2-1|TRBV7-8|TRBD2|-
CATVPGLAGDTYNEQFF
TGTGCCACCGTCCCGGGACTAGCGGGAGATACGTACAATGAGCAGTTCTTC
>TRBJ1-1|TRBV5-1|-|-
CASSLEDMNTEAFF
TGCGCCAGCAGCTTGGAGGATATGAACACTGAAGCTTTCTTT
>TRBJ2-7|TRBV5-4|TRBD2|-
CASSIAGGRDEQYF
TGTGCCAGCAGCATAGCGGGAGGGCGCGACGAGCAGTACTTC
>TRBJ1-5|TRBV5-1|TRBD1|-
CASSEQGAQNQPQHF
TGCGCCAGCAGTGAACAGGGGGCGCAGAATCAGCCCCAGCATTTT
>TRBJ1-4|TRBV7-9|-|-
CASSLGGSEKLFF
TGTGCCAGCAGCTTAGGCGGGAGTGAAAAACTGTTTTTT
>TRBJ2-2|TRBV28|-|-
CASSPDLRLNTGELFF
TGTGCCAGCAGTCCCGACCTTCGCCTTAACACCGGGGAGCTGTTTTTT
>TRBJ2-6|TRBV6-1|TRBD1|-
CASSPDRGGANVLTF
TGTGCCAGCAGCCCCGACAGGGGTGGGGCCAACGTCCTGACTTTC
>TRBJ1-2|TRBV25-1|-|-
CASSEPGQFRGYTF
TGTGCCAGCAGTGAACCCGGACAGTTTCGAGGCTACACCTTC
>TRBJ2-2|TRBV29-1|-|-
CSVASLHRPMELFF
TGCAGCGTTGCCAGCCTCCACAGGCCCATGGAGCTGTTTTTT
>TRBJ2-3|TRBV6-1|-|-
CASSEQRRAGDTQYF
TGTGCCAGCAGTGAACAACGGAGGGCGGGAGATACGCAGTATTTT
>TRBJ2-5|TRBV28|TRBD1|-
CASTGQGAKTQYF
TGTGCCAGCACCGGACAGGGGGCAAAGACCCAGTACTTC
>TRBJ2-5|TRBV5-4|TRBD2|-
CASFRGGSAGETQYF
TGTGCCAGCTTCCGGGGCGGGAGTGCGGGGGAGACCCAGTACTTC
>TRBJ2-2|TRBV19|-|-
CASSIKRVAGELFF
TGTGCCAGTAGTATAAAAAGGGTGGCCGGGGAGCTGTTTTTT
>TRBJ2-7|TRBV5-1|TRBD1|-
CASSISGQGDEQYF
TGCGCCAGCAGCATATCGGGACAGGGGGACGAGCAGTACTTC
>TRBJ2-7|TRBV28|-|-
CASSFQYEQYF
TGTGCCAGCAGTTTTCAGTACGAGCAGTACTTC
>TRBJ1-2|TRBV29-1|-|-
CSAEGDTRDGYTF
TGCAGCGCCGAAGGAGATACGCGGGATGGCTACACCTTC
>TRBJ1-1|TRBV27|-|-
CASSTSRGYPAFF
TGTGCCAGCAGTACCAGCCGGGGGTACCCGGCTTTCTTT
>TRBJ1-1|TRBV28|TRBD1|-
CASSPQGAGYTEAFF
TGTGCCAGCAGTCCACAGGGGGCGGGTTATACTGAAGCTTTCTTT
>TRBJ2-5|TRBV10-3|TRBD2|-
CAISEGLAGLQETQYF
TGTGCCATCAGTGAAGGGTTAGCGGGACTCCAAGAGACCCAGTACTTC
>TRBJ2-7|TRBV5-1|-|-
CASSLGQGNEQYF
TGCGCCAGCAGCTTGGGGCAGGGGAACGAGCAGTACTTC
>TRBJ2-1|TRBV4-1|-|-
CASSQVGRGRHNEQFF
TGCGCCAGCAGCCAAGTGGGACGCGGCAGACACAATGAGCAGTTCTTC
>TRBJ2-2|TRBV28|TRBD2|-
CASSSGGDTGELFF
TGTGCCAGCAGTTCGGGAGGGGACACCGGGGAGCTGTTTTTT
>TRBJ2-1|TRBV2|-|-
CASGEEEQFF
TGTGCCAGCGGGGAGGAAGAGCAGTTCTTC
>TRBJ2-7|TRBV18|TRBD2|-
CASSPLAGARLEQYF
TGTGCCAGCTCACCCTTAGCGGGAGCGCGTCTCGAGCAGTACTTC
>TRBJ2-5|TRBV18|TRBD2|-
CASSPAPSGSYVTQYF
TGTGCCAGCTCACCGGCTCCTAGCGGGAGTTACGTGACCCAGTACTTC
>TRBJ1-4|TRBV29-1|TRBD1|-
CSVLSGTGVRIMDF
TGCAGCGTTCTTTCCGGGACAGGGGTTCGGATTATGGATTTT
>TRBJ2-3|TRBV6-5|-|once
CASSYSVSSVGQYF
TGTGCCAGCAGTTACTCGGTTTCCTCCGTAGGGCAGTATTTT
>TRBJ1-1|TRBV5-1|-|-
CASSGATITEAFF
TGCGCCAGCAGTGGAGCCACAATCACTGAAGCTTTCTTT
>TRBJ2-2|TRBV4-3|TRBD2|-
CASSPRTSGSSTGELFF
TGCGCCAGCAGCCCGAGGACTAGCGGGAGCTCCACCGGGGAGCTGTTTTTT
>TRBJ1-2|TRBV18|-|-
CASSPSQAVYGYTF
TGTGCCAGCTCACCCTCGCAGGCGGTGTATGGCTACACCTTC
>TRBJ1-2|TRBV13|-|-
CASSLTDRGYTF
TGTGCCAGCAGCCTCACTGACAGGGGCTACACCTTC
>TRBJ2-1|TRBV6-5|-|-
CASSPWGGTYNEQFF
TGTGCCAGCAGTCCCTGGGGGGGCACTTACAATGAGCAGTTCTTC
>TRBJ2-2|TRBV11-2|-|-
CASSQRDKLFF
TGTGCCAGCAGCCAGCGGGACAAGCTGTTTTTT
>TRBJ1-1|TRBV5-1|TRBD1|-
CASSPTGQVPNTEAFF
TGCGCCAGCAGCCCCACGGGACAGGTTCCGAACACTGAAGCTTTCTTT
>TRBJ2-7|TRBV16|-|-
CASSQGRQALSYEQYF
TGTGCCAGCAGCCAAGGAAGACAGGCGTTATCCTACGAGCAGTACTTC
>TRBJ2-4|TRBV28|-|-
CASSLPGMLGKNIQYF
TGTGCCAGCAGTTTACCCGGCATGTTGGGCAAAAACATTCAGTACTTC
>TRBJ2-5|TRBV7-2|TRBD2|-
CASSQGLAGVETQYF
TGTGCCAGCAGCCAGGGACTAGCGGGAGTAGAGACCCAGTACTTC
>TRBJ1-2|TRBV6-6|-|-
CASSPGQYGERGYTF
TGTGCCAGCAGTCCGGGGCAGTACGGTGAACGTGGCTACACCTTC
>TRBJ2-7|TRBV2|-|-
CASAPRGHEQYF
TGTGCCAGCGCCCCCCGAGGACACGAGCAGTACTTC
>TRBJ1-1|TRBV6-1|-|few
CASSESIGEWTEAFF
TGTGCCAGCAGTGAATCGATAGGGGAGTGGACTGAAGCTTTCTTT